A single sample is the source of the 9 T cell receptor beta chains below, sequenced in a study of blood T cell repertoires in COVID-19. Some clones are missing from TCRdb's copy, which holds only in-frame ones; the method was immunoSEQ multiplex PCR. The sample carries hundreds of thousands of clones, around 89% recorded once. Sequencing was done on a sample of peripheral blood. These receptors all come from a woman aged 25 to 39 with acute or convalescent COVID-19.

CDR3 nucleotide sequence: TGTGCCAGCAGTTACTCGCGGGGGGCCACAGATACGCAGTATTTT. Amino acid sequence: CASSYSRGATDTQYF. The chain couples TRBV6-2 or TRBV6-3 to TRBJ2-3; 8 nucleotides match TRBD2. Looked up from germline, CDR1 is MNHEY and CDR2 is SVGEGT. V trimming: 0 bases; J trimming: 2 bases; junction bases outside the gene matches: 1. The CDR3 sequence is 15 residues long.

This rearrangement joins TRBV5-6 to TRBJ2-5; no reliable D call. Trimming stripped 3 bases from V and 2 bases from J, with 8 bases between. Germline assignment: CDR1 SGHDT and CDR2 YYEEEE. This CDR3 has 13 residues. CDR3 residues: CASSSILQETQYF. The CDR3, as DNA: TGTGCCAGCAGCTCCATACTACAAGAGACCCAGTACTTC.

The rearrangement uses TRBV2 and TRBJ2-3; TRBD2 might be the D (7 bases). There are 15 residues in the CDR3. The germline V gene has CDR1 SNHLY and CDR2 FYNNEI. V lost 8 bases, J lost 0 bases, and 15 bases lay in between. The CDR3 region is CASGGGYPSTDTQYF. CDR3 nucleotides: TGTGCCAGCGGGGGGGGCTATCCTAGCACAGATACGCAGTATTTT.

The genes are TRBV6-1 and TRBJ1-2; 8 bases agree with TRBD1. The germline CDR1 and CDR2 sequences are MNHNS and SASEGT. Losses at the gene ends were 3 bases for V and 2 bases for J; bases not matched to a gene: 8. The CDR3 is 16 residues long. The CDR3 coding sequence is TGTGCCAGCAGTGACGCCGGCGACAGGGGAAACTATGGCTACACCTTC. It is translated as CASSDAGDRGNYGYTF.

The sample holds one count of this clone. V is TRBV3-1 (or the pseudogene TRBV3-2) and J is TRBJ2-3, with a possible D match to TRBD2 (5 bases). The CDR3 totals 14 residues. From germline, CDR1 is LGHDT and CDR2 YNNKEL (reference sequence). Trimming cost V 4 bases and J 0 bases, with 8 bases left between them. CDR3 nucleotide sequence: TGTGCCAGCAGCCTCCGGGGTAGCACAGATACGCAGTATTTT. It encodes CASSLRGSTDTQYF.

The rearrangement links TRBV25-1 to TRBJ1-1; D might be TRBD1 (5 bases). Looked up from germline, CDR1 is MGHDK and CDR2 is SYGVNS. The CDR3 contains 14 residues. V lost 6 bases to trimming and J lost 2 bases, with 13 bases between them. CDR3 nucleotides: TGTGCCAGCAGGCCGAAGGGGCCCAACACTGAAGCTTTCTTT. Translation gives CASRPKGPNTEAFF.

This chain joins TRBV11-2 and TRBJ2-7, with D possibly TRBD1 on 5 matching bases. Germline assignment: CDR1 SGHAT and CDR2 FQNNGV. The CDR3 length is 15 residues. The V end was cut by 5 bases, the J end by 2 bases, with 16 bases between. This CDR3 reads CASSPRGRATYEQYF. The CDR3 nucleotides are TGTGCCAGCAGCCCTAGAGGCAGGGCCACCTACGAGCAGTACTTC.

This chain links TRBV30 with TRBJ2-5; 8 bases map to TRBD2. Germline V gene sequence: CDR1 GTSNPN, CDR2 SVGIG (reference sequence). V trimming: 2 bases; J trimming: 6 bases; junction bases outside the gene matches: 5. The CDR3 extends over 13 amino acids. CDR3 sequence reads: CAWSIGGAKTQYF. For the CDR3, the DNA is TGTGCCTGGAGTATCGGGGGGGCAAAGACCCAGTACTTC.

This clone came up a few times. This chain uses TRBV6-6 with TRBJ1-5; D unresolved. Between the trimmed V and J ends, which lost 2 bases and 4 bases, there was a span of 6 bases. CDR1 is MNHNY, CDR2 SVGAGI, per germline (reference sequence). This CDR3 region has 13 residues. CDR3 DNA: TGTGCCAGCAGTTACGGAGATAATCAGCCCCAGCATTTT. The encoded protein is CASSYGDNQPQHF.